Listed here are 24 T cell receptor beta chains from one sample, sequenced in a study of blood T cell repertoires in COVID-19. Assay: immunoSEQ multiplex PCR; the TCRdb copy retains only in-frame clones and omits some. The repertoire holds under 250,000 clones, approximately 89% seen once, with around 1.5% in the top ten. The sample consisted of peripheral blood. The receptors come from a woman aged 60-75 years who had recovered from COVID-19.

V is TRBV5-1 and J is TRBJ1-2, with 8 bases that match TRBD1. Germline V lookup: CDR1 SGHRS, CDR2 YFSETQ. This CDR3 is built from 15 residues. Trimming at V came to 4 bases and at J to 2 bases, leaving 7 bases not matched to a gene. CDR3 in DNA: TGCGCCAGCAGCCCAAGACAGGGGAAAAACTATGGCTACACCTTC. It specifies CASSPRQGKNYGYTF.

The CDR3 DNA follows: TGTGCCAGCTCACCCCCTACAGGGGCTCCGGTTTTGACGTCTAACTATGGCTACACCTTC. Residues: CASSPPTGAPVLTSNYGYTF. The V gene is TRBV18, the J gene TRBJ1-2; TRBD1 matches 7 bases. The germline CDR1 and CDR2 sequences are KGHSH and LQKENI. Losses at the gene ends were 3 bases for V and 0 bases for J; bases not matched to a gene: 19. The CDR3 consists of 20 residues.

This rearrangement joins TRBV6-2 or TRBV6-3 to TRBJ1-2; D gene unclear. The ends were cut back, 5 bases at V and 4 bases at J, with 8 bases in the middle. The CDR3 runs 12 residues. The germline gives CDR1 MNHEY, CDR2 SVGEGT. In nucleotides, the CDR3 is TGTGCCAGCAGTATATCGGGCTATGGCTACACCTTC. Translated, it gives CASSISGYGYTF.

V usage is TRBV9 and J usage is TRBJ1-3; no reliable D call. CDR1 and CDR2 (germline): SGDLS, YYNGEE. Trimming shortened V by 3 bases and J by 3 bases, and 10 bases separated the two germline ends. The CDR3 has 14 residues. The DNA for the CDR3 is TGTGCCAGCAGCGCTAACAGCCTTGGAAACACCATATATTTT. Translated, it gives CASSANSLGNTIYF.

This clone appeared a single time. The V gene is TRBV15, the J gene TRBJ2-7, with no clear D. Germline loops: CDR1 LNHNV, CDR2 YYDKDF (reference sequence). CDR3 length: 14 amino acids. V dropped 0 bases and J dropped 0 bases, with 6 bases sitting between them. The CDR3 here is CATSRDVGSYEQYF. The CDR3 DNA is TGTGCCACCAGCAGAGACGTCGGCTCCTACGAGCAGTACTTC.

The gene calls are TRBV18 and TRBJ1-5, with TRBD1 identical over 9 bases. With V trimmed by 2 bases and J by 4 bases, 0 bases remained unmatched. Germline lookup yields CDR1 KGHSH and CDR2 LQKENI. This CDR3 comprises 14 residues. This chain's CDR3 is CASSPGTGNQPQHF. The CDR3 DNA reads TGTGCCAGCTCACCAGGGACAGGGAATCAGCCCCAGCATTTT.

This chain links TRBV7-3 with TRBJ2-3; 7 nucleotides match TRBD2. This CDR3 contains 15 residues. With V trimmed by 5 bases and J by 1 base, 6 bases remained unmatched. CDR1 and CDR2 (germline): SGHTA, FQGTGA. The CDR3: CASSNPSGGTDTQYF. The CDR3 DNA reads TGTGCCAGCAGCAACCCCAGCGGGGGCACAGATACGCAGTATTTT.

The chain is built from TRBV28 and TRBJ1-6; 8 bases agree with TRBD1. This CDR3 spans 15 amino acids. In germline, CDR1 is MDHEN, CDR2 SYDVKM. Unmatched junction bases numbered 7, after V lost 3 bases and J lost 9 bases. CDR3 sequence: CASSFGSRGPSPLHF. The CDR3 nucleotides are TGTGCCAGCAGTTTTGGCAGCAGGGGGCCTTCACCCCTCCACTTT.

The V gene is TRBV20-1, the J gene TRBJ2-1; perhaps TRBD1 as D (6 bases). CDR1 DFQATT and CDR2 SNEGSKA come from the germline V gene (reference sequence). The V and J ends lost 3 bases and 8 bases respectively, with 11 bases between them. The CDR3 totals 12 residues. CDR3 protein: CSASADRDEQFF. The CDR3 DNA is TGCAGTGCTAGTGCGGACAGAGATGAGCAGTTCTTC.

The genes are TRBV7-2 and TRBJ1-1; the match to TRBD1 covers 8 bases. This CDR3 contains 14 residues. Trimming took 4 bases from V and 6 from J; bases not matched to a gene: 7. Per the germline V gene, CDR1 is SGHTA and CDR2 is FQGNSA. CDR3 sequence reads: CASSYRGRESEAFF. The CDR3 DNA reads TGTGCCAGCAGCTACAGGGGGAGAGAGTCTGAAGCTTTCTTT.

V and J are TRBV18 and TRBJ2-1, with D unresolved. Trimming pared 5 bases from V and 7 bases from J, leaving 15 bases between. Germline CDR1 and CDR2: KGHSH and LQKENI. The CDR3 is made up of 14 amino acids. The CDR3 DNA follows: TGTGCCAGCTCATCCGCGACTTTAACTAATGAGCAGTTCTTC. Translation: CASSSATLTNEQFF.

V gene TRBV10-3 combines with J gene TRBJ1-1; the match to TRBD1 covers 8 bases. Trimming at V came to 3 bases and at J to 1 base, leaving 7 bases not matched to a gene. Germline assignment: CDR1 ENHRY and CDR2 SYGVKD. CDR3 size: 16 residues. The CDR3 DNA follows: TGTGCCATCAGTGATGGGGTAGGACAGGGGAACACTGAAGCTTTCTTT. Its protein product is CAISDGVGQGNTEAFF.

The V gene is TRBV20-1, the J gene TRBJ1-2; D is possibly TRBD1 (5 bases). The CDR3 sequence is 11 residues long. V lost 4 bases, J lost 4 bases, and 7 bases lay in between. In germline, CDR1 is DFQATT, CDR2 SNEGSKA (reference sequence). In nucleotides, the CDR3 is TGCAGTGCTACTGACAGCTATGGCTACACCTTC. Translation: CSATDSYGYTF.

V usage is TRBV18 and J usage is TRBJ1-1, with D perhaps TRBD1 (6 bases). The V gene lost 1 base and the J gene lost 7 bases, with 13 bases spanning the gap. The CDR3 contains 14 residues. Germline V CDR1 and CDR2: KGHSH, LQKENI. The CDR3 nucleotides read TGTGCCAGCTCACCACATCCGGGACAACTTGAAGCTTTCTTT. This codes for CASSPHPGQLEAFF.

The J gene is TRBJ1-5, the V gene TRBV18; D is perhaps TRBD1 (5 bases). Germline CDR1 is KGHSH and CDR2 is LQKENI. The V and J ends lost 4 bases and 0 bases respectively, with 16 bases between them. The CDR3 contains 17 residues. This CDR3 is CASSLSQARDSNQPQHF. The CDR3 region has the DNA TGTGCCAGCTCACTGTCACAGGCGCGCGATAGCAATCAGCCCCAGCATTTT.

In its sample, this clone was seen once. The chain has TRBV7-9 and TRBJ2-7, with D tentatively TRBD1 (6 bases). CDR1 and CDR2 from the germline V gene are SEHNR and FQNEAQ (reference sequence). This CDR3 is built from 16 residues. Deletions cut 2 bases from V and 7 bases from J, with 21 bases between. The CDR3 DNA is TGTGCCAGCAGCTTACGGAGTGGCAGGGGAGTAGAGGAGCAGTACTTC. It encodes CASSLRSGRGVEEQYF.

J is TRBJ1-2 and V is TRBV7-9; no firm D call. V shed 5 bases and J shed 2 bases, with 9 bases lying between them. CDR1 is SEHNR and CDR2 is FQNEAQ in the germline V gene (reference sequence). The CDR3 sequence is 13 residues long. CDR3 sequence reads: CASSQVLNYGYTF. In DNA, the CDR3 is TGTGCCAGCAGCCAGGTGCTCAACTATGGCTACACCTTC.

The J gene is TRBJ1-2, the V gene TRBV7-9; D is undetermined. Trimming left V 1 base short and J 4 bases short, with 7 bases between. Germline V lookup: CDR1 SEHNR, CDR2 FQNEAQ (reference sequence). The length of the CDR3 is 13 residues. The DNA for the CDR3 is TGTGCCAGCAGCTTAGAAAAACTCTATGGCTACACCTTC. Encoded protein: CASSLEKLYGYTF.

The chain employs TRBV5-1 and TRBJ2-2; unclear D gene. Per the germline V gene, CDR1 is SGHRS and CDR2 is YFSETQ. Trimming stripped 0 bases from V and 3 bases from J, with 9 bases between. The CDR3 is 15 amino acids. CDR3 sequence (DNA): TGCGCCAGCAGCTTGGCAAGTAGAGACACCGGGGAGCTGTTTTTT. Protein: CASSLASRDTGELFF. Full variable domain (rest looked up from reference TRBV5-1 and TRBJ2-2): KAGVTQTPRYLIKTRGQQVTLSCSPISGHRSVSWYQQTPGQGLQFLFEYFSETQRNKGNFPGRFSGRQFSNSRSEMNVSTLELGDSALYLCASSLASRDTGELFFGEGSRLTVL.

The genes are TRBV5-1 and TRBJ1-6, with TRBD1 as a possible D gene (5 bases). V lost 4 bases and J lost 11, with 22 bases in between. The length of the CDR3 is 16 residues. The V gene's germline CDR1 is SGHRS and CDR2 YFSETQ. The CDR3 here is CASSVSGTGTGAPLHF. In DNA, the CDR3 is TGCGCCAGCAGCGTATCCGGGACCGGGACGGGGGCACCCCTCCACTTT.

The gene calls are TRBV7-2 and TRBJ1-2; 8 bases are shared with TRBD1. The germline V gene encodes CDR1 SGHTA and CDR2 FQGNSA. This CDR3 is built from 13 residues. With 5 bases clipped from V and 7 bases from J, the junction kept 6 bases outside the gene matches. Here the CDR3 reads CASSPQTGVGYTF. The CDR3 DNA sequence: TGTGCCAGCAGCCCACAGACAGGGGTTGGCTACACCTTC.

The genes are TRBV24-1 and TRBJ1-5; the match to TRBD1 covers 10 bases. The V and J ends lost 3 bases and 3 bases, in that order; junction bases with no gene match: 4. The CDR3 is 16 amino acids. The germline CDR1 and CDR2 sequences are KGHDR and SFDVKD. The chain's CDR3 is CATSDVGQGINQPQHF. The CDR3 DNA follows: TGTGCCACCAGTGATGTGGGACAGGGGATCAATCAGCCCCAGCATTTT.

The chain uses TRBV5-8 and TRBJ1-4; D possibly corresponds to TRBD1 (5 bases). V was shortened by 4 bases and J by 7 bases, with 11 bases between the two germline ends. The V gene's germline CDR1 is SGHTS and CDR2 YDEGEE. The CDR3 extends over 13 amino acids. CDR3: CASSQQQAEKLFF. The CDR3 DNA follows: TGTGCCAGCAGCCAGCAACAGGCTGAAAAACTGTTTTTT.

V and J are TRBV15 and TRBJ2-5, with D tentatively TRBD2 (5 bases). The ends were cut back, 0 bases at V and 5 bases at J, with 10 bases in the middle. This CDR3 is 14 amino acids long. In germline, CDR1 is LNHNV, CDR2 YYDKDF (reference sequence). CDR3 DNA sequence: TGTGCCACCAGCAGAGATAGGCGGGTGGAGACCCAGTACTTC. This translates into CATSRDRRVETQYF.